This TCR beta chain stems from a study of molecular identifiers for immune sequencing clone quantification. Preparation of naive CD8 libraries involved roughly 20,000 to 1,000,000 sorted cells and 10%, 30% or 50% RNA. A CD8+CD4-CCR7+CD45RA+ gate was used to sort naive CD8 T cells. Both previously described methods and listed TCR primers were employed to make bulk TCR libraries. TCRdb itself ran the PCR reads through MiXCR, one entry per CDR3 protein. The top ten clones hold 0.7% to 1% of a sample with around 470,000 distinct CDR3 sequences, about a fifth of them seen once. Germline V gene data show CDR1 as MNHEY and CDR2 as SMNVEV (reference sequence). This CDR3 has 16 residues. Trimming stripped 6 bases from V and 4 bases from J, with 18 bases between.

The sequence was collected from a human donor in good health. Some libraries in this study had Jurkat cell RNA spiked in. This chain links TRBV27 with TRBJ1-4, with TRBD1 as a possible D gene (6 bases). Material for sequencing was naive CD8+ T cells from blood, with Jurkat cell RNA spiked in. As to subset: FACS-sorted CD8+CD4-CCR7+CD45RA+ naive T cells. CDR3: CASRKYTQGVNEKLFF. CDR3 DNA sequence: TGTGCCAGCAGGAAATATACACAGGGCGTTAATGAAAAACTGTTTTTT.